The sequence of this T cell receptor beta chain was determined in a study of T cell repertoires in cytomegalovirus infection. The wider study: It can be stated that public TCR beta signatures indicated CMV infection as well as a matching HLA type.

Germline CDR1 reads SGHDN; CDR2 reads FVKESK. The V end was cut by 0 bases, the J end by 5 bases, with 11 bases between. The CDR3 covers 16 residues. One entry per CDR3 protein results from TCRdb running MiXCR on the reads. The table records some 400,000 distinct CDR3 sequences, approximately 31% of them present only once. The sequence came from a human donor in good health (CMV status not recorded). Some clones in this sample may be carry-over from other donors' samples. The chain uses TRBV14 and TRBJ1-6, with unresolved D. The sequencing sample was made of PBMCs. This chain's CDR3 is CASSQDNGRDNSPLHF. DNA for the CDR3: TGTGCCAGCAGCCAAGATAATGGGCGGGATAATTCACCCCTCCACTTT.